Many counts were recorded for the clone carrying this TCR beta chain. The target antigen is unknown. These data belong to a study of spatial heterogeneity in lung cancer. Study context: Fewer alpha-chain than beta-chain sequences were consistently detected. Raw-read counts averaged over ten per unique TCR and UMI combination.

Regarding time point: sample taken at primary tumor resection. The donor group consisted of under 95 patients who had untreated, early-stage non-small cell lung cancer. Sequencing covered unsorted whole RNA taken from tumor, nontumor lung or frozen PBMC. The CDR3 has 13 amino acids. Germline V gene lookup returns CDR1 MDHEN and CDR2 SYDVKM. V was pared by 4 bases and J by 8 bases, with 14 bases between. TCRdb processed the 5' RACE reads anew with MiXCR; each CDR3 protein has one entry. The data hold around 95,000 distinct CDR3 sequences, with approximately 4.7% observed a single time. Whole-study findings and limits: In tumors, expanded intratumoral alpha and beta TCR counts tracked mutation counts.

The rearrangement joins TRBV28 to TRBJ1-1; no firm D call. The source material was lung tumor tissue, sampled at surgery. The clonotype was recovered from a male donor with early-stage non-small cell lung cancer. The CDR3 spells CASSYDLVSEAFF. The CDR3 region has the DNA TGTGCCAGCAGTTACGACCTAGTCTCGGAAGCTTTCTTT.